Following are 30 T cell receptor beta chains from one sample sequenced in a study of cytomegalovirus exposure and HLA in healthy donors (dated by TCRdb to 2017 to 2019). The library was made by the immunoSEQ multiplex PCR assay. For the multiplex PCR, a mixture combining 60 forward primers for TCR Vbeta segments and 13 reverse primers for TCR Jbeta segments was used. TCRdb carries this immuneACCESS record with in-frame sequences only. Its versions omit some clonotypes, under half of them owing to an unresolved V gene in the studies checked, with the rest unexplained. For this sample the table gives under 250,000 clones, of which roughly 80% were detected only once. About 6.4% of the sample is held by the ten biggest clonotypes. Source material: PBMCs. All receptors derive from a man aged 40-55 years in good health and CMV-seropositive.

This clone has just a few counts. CDR3 nucleotide sequence: TGCGCCAGCAGCCCCTGGGGACTAGGGGGTACAGATACGCAGTATTTT. It specifies CASSPWGLGGTDTQYF. V and J are TRBV5-1 and TRBJ2-3; 8 nucleotides align to TRBD2. V shed 4 bases and J 3 bases; nucleotides not matched to a gene: 10. The CDR3 is 16 amino acids. From germline, CDR1 is SGHRS and CDR2 YFSETQ.

A remark on this clone: One end of the junction does not line up with germline, which may come from a read error. This chain connects TRBV7-7 to TRBJ2-3, with 7 bases lining up with TRBD1. CDR3 size: 21 residues. Germline CDR1 and CDR2: SSHAT and FNYEAQ (reference sequence). Written as DNA, the CDR3 is TGTGCTAGCAGCTTAAGGGCTCGGACAGGATCTGGGGTGCGCGTCACAGATACGCAGTATTTT. This codes for CASSLRARTGSGVRVTDTQYF.

The V and J genes are TRBV6-1 and TRBJ2-4, with TRBD1 identical over 10 bases. This CDR3 is 19 amino acids long. J was trimmed by 0 bases and V by 0 bases; bases with no gene match: 8. Germline assignment: CDR1 MNHNS and CDR2 SASEGT. The CDR3 spells CASSEAWTGGSLAKNIQYF. CDR3 in DNA: TGTGCCAGCAGTGAAGCTTGGACAGGGGGAAGTCTAGCCAAAAACATTCAGTACTTC.

This clone appeared a single time. The V and J genes are TRBV5-4 and TRBJ2-7; perhaps TRBD1 as D (6 bases). The CDR3 is 14 residues long. V lost 1 base and J 2 bases, leaving 10 bases between the germline ends. The V gene's germline CDR1 is SGHNT and CDR2 YYREEE (reference sequence). The CDR3 sequence is CASSLPDRPYEQYV. CDR3 coding DNA: TGTGCCAGCAGCTTGCCCGACAGGCCCTACGAGCAGTACGTC.

The rearrangement links TRBV7-9 to TRBJ2-2, with 10 bases lining up with TRBD1. This CDR3 spans 15 amino acids. The trim removed 6 bases at V and 5 bases at J, leaving 6 bases unmatched. Germline-derived CDR1 and CDR2 are SEHNR and FQNEAQ (reference sequence). The CDR3 is CASRPWTGGTGELFF. The CDR3 nucleotides are TGTGCCAGCAGGCCGTGGACAGGGGGGACCGGGGAGCTGTTTTTT.

The chain joins TRBV2 to TRBJ2-6; 11 positions agree with TRBD2. The CDR3 spans 17 residues. V was pared by 5 bases and J by 0 bases, with 3 bases of the junction left unmatched. Germline values: CDR1 SNHLY, CDR2 FYNNEI. For the CDR3, the DNA is TGTGCCAGCAGTTTGACTAGCGGGAACTCTGGGGCCAACGTCCTGACTTTC. Translation gives CASSLTSGNSGANVLTF. Variable domain in full (rest from reference TRBV2 and TRBJ2-6): EPEVTQTPSHQVTQMGQEVILRCVPISNHLYFYWYRQILGQKVEFLVSFYNNEISEKSEIFDDQFSVERPDGSNFTLKIRSTKLEDSAMYFCASSLTSGNSGANVLTFGAGSRLTVL.

V gene TRBV7-3 combines with J gene TRBJ2-1, with 11 nucleotides matching TRBD2. This CDR3 contains 15 residues. With V trimmed by 7 bases and J by 4 bases, 6 bases remained unmatched. Germline V gene data show CDR1 as SGHTA and CDR2 as FQGTGA. The DNA for the CDR3 is TGTGCCAGCACCTCTAGCGGGAGGTCTTACAATGAGCAGTTCTTC. Its protein product is CASTSSGRSYNEQFF.

This clone appeared a few times. This sequence joins TRBV7-2 and TRBJ1-2; D gene uncertain. This CDR3 has 12 residues. Trimming took off 2 bases at V and 4 bases at J, with 5 bases between the two ends. Germline lookup yields CDR1 SGHTA and CDR2 FQGNSA. CDR3 nucleotides: TGTGCCAGCAGCTTACCTCTCTATGGCTACACCTTC. This codes for CASSLPLYGYTF.

The chain has TRBV5-1 and TRBJ2-1; 8 bases align to TRBD1. The CDR3 is 12 residues long. Germline assignment: CDR1 SGHRS and CDR2 YFSETQ. Trimming cost V 6 bases and J 9 bases; bases outside gene matches: 5. CDR3 sequence (DNA): TGCGCCAGCACGGACAGGGCGGGTGAGCAGTTCTTC. Protein product: CASTDRAGEQFF.

The rearrangement uses TRBV4-1 and TRBJ2-7, with 9 bases identical to TRBD1. V was pared by 4 bases and J by 4 bases, with 2 bases of the junction left unmatched. Germline V gene lookup returns CDR1 MGHRA and CDR2 YSYEKL. The CDR3 has 13 amino acids. CDR3 in amino acids: CASSLDRGYEQYF. The CDR3 DNA reads TGCGCCAGCAGCCTCGACAGGGGGTACGAGCAGTACTTC.

This chain links TRBV27 with TRBJ2-7; 9 bases agree with TRBD2. The germline V gene encodes CDR1 MNHEY and CDR2 SMNVEV (reference sequence). The V segment lost 2 bases and the J segment 6 bases; nucleotides outside the gene matches: 5. This CDR3 contains 14 residues. The CDR3: CASSLTVTSGEQYV. The CDR3 bases are TGTGCCAGCAGTTTAACCGTGACTAGCGGCGAGCAGTACGTC.

This clone appeared a single time. The chain uses TRBV4-1 and TRBJ2-1, with TRBD2 identical over 10 bases. This CDR3 contains 19 residues. Germline V gene lookup returns CDR1 MGHRA and CDR2 YSYEKL. The V gene end was trimmed by 0 bases and the J gene end by 0 bases; junction bases not matched to a gene: 8. CDR3 sequence reads: CASSQEPGLATSSYNEQFF. CDR3 in DNA: TGCGCCAGCAGCCAAGAACCGGGACTAGCGACGAGCTCCTACAATGAGCAGTTCTTC.

The table lists this clone with a few counts. The chain couples TRBV19 to TRBJ1-2; D is possibly TRBD1 (5 bases). Deletions cut 5 bases from V and 5 bases from J, with 9 bases between. Germline lookup yields CDR1 LNHDA and CDR2 SQIVND (reference sequence). The CDR3 spans 12 residues. CDR3 coding DNA: TGTGCCAGTAGTCAGGGTTTTTATGGCTACACCTTC. It encodes CASSQGFYGYTF.

V usage is TRBV5-4 and J usage is TRBJ2-2, with D hard to call. The germline V and J ends were trimmed by 0 bases and 6 bases, with 12 bases remaining between them. Looked up from germline, CDR1 is SGHNT and CDR2 is YYREEE (reference sequence). The length of the CDR3 is 15 residues. The CDR3 sequence: CASSLDAEWAGELFF. CDR3 sequence (DNA): TGTGCCAGCAGCTTGGACGCGGAGTGGGCCGGGGAGCTGTTTTTT.

The chain couples TRBV6-5 to TRBJ2-2, with D maybe TRBD1 (7 bases). Germline CDR1 MNHEY, CDR2 SVGAGI. Trimming pared 1 base from V and 4 bases from J, leaving 10 bases between. The CDR3 runs to 15 residues. In nucleotides, the CDR3 is TGTGCCAGCAGTTACTGGCAGGGGGGCACCGGGGAGCTGTTTTTT. Translated, it gives CASSYWQGGTGELFF.

The chain uses TRBV2 and TRBJ2-1; 8 bases are a match to TRBD2. J lost 4 bases, V lost 2 bases, and 4 bases had no gene match. Per germline, CDR1 SNHLY and CDR2 FYNNEI. The CDR3 extends over 15 amino acids. This CDR3 reads CASSERSGSYNEQFF. The CDR3 coding sequence is TGTGCCAGCAGTGAACGGAGCGGGAGTTACAATGAGCAGTTCTTC.

This sequence joins TRBV30 and TRBJ2-7; tentatively, D is TRBD1 (6 bases). CDR1 and CDR2 from the germline V gene are GTSNPN and SVGIG (reference sequence). V was trimmed by 7 bases and J by 3 bases, leaving 7 bases between them. This CDR3 comprises 10 residues. CDR3: CASRGYEQYF. The CDR3 DNA follows: TGTGCCTCCAGGGGCTACGAGCAGTACTTC.

This chain joins TRBV30 and TRBJ2-2; TRBD2 agrees at 7 bases. From germline, CDR1 is GTSNPN and CDR2 SVGIG (reference sequence). CDR3 length: 17 amino acids. V dropped 5 bases and J dropped 5; count of bases not matched to a gene: 17. Here the CDR3 reads CAWGYRTRPFRTGELFF. DNA of the CDR3: TGTGCCTGGGGCTATAGGACTAGACCCTTTAGGACCGGGGAGCTGTTTTTT. The whole variable domain, filled in from reference TRBV30 and TRBJ2-2, reads SQTIHQWPATLVQPVGSPLSLECTVEGTSNPNLYWYRQAAGRGLQLLFYSVGIGQISSEVPQNLSASRPQDRQFILSSKKLLLSDSGFYLCAWGYRTRPFRTGELFFGEGSRLTVL.

This chain connects TRBV18 to TRBJ2-1; 14 nucleotides align to TRBD2. Germline V gene lookup returns CDR1 KGHSH and CDR2 LQKENI. This CDR3 comprises 17 residues. The J segment lost 3 bases and the V segment lost 0 bases, leaving 1 base of the junction unmatched. The CDR3 is CASSPPGLAGVYNEQFF. CDR3 DNA: TGTGCCAGCTCACCACCGGGACTAGCGGGAGTCTACAATGAGCAGTTCTTC.

This chain uses TRBV29-1 with TRBJ2-3; TRBD2 matches at 13 bases. CDR1 SQVTM and CDR2 ANQGSEA come from the germline V gene. The CDR3 has 16 residues. With V trimmed by 6 bases and J by 0 bases, 6 bases remained unmatched. The CDR3 protein is CSVRTSGRSSTDTQYF. CDR3 DNA sequence: TGCAGCGTCCGGACTAGCGGGAGATCGAGCACAGATACGCAGTATTTT.

The gene calls are TRBV20-1 and TRBJ2-7, with D possibly TRBD1 on 6 matching bases. V gave up 6 bases and J gave up 2 bases, with 8 bases separating them. Looked up from germline, CDR1 is DFQATT and CDR2 is SNEGSKA (reference sequence). This CDR3 is built from 11 residues. CDR3 sequence (DNA): TGCAGTGCAGGGGGTACCTACGAGCAGTACTTC. This codes for CSAGGTYEQYF.

This chain uses TRBV28 with TRBJ1-2; TRBD1 matches at 9 bases. Germline loops: CDR1 MDHEN, CDR2 SYDVKM. J gave up 9 bases and V 5 bases, and 19 bases lay outside the gene matches. This CDR3 has 17 residues. CDR3 loop: CASSLLIQGQGRVRYTF. The CDR3 DNA is TGTGCCAGCAGTCTACTAATCCAAGGACAGGGGAGGGTCCGCTACACCTTC.

This clone was seen a handful of times. V usage is TRBV25-1 and J usage is TRBJ1-4; no reliable D call. Germline V lookup: CDR1 MGHDK, CDR2 SYGVNS. The CDR3 extends over 15 amino acids. V shed 3 bases and J shed 4 bases, with 12 bases lying between them. Written as DNA, the CDR3 is TGTGCCAGCAGTGATGGAACGGAGTATAATGAAAAACTGTTTTTT. Translation: CASSDGTEYNEKLFF. Filled out from reference TRBV25-1 and TRBJ1-4, the complete variable domain reads EADIYQTPRYLVIGTGKKITLECSQTMGHDKMYWYQQDPGMELHLIHYSYGVNSTEKGDLSSESTVSRIRTEHFPLTLESARPSHTSQYLCASSDGTEYNEKLFFGSGTQLSVL.

The V call is TRBV6-5, the J call TRBJ1-2, with 7 bases lining up with TRBD1. The CDR3 spans 14 residues. The germline CDR1 and CDR2 sequences are MNHEY and SVGAGI. V was pared by 4 bases and J by 4 bases, with 6 bases of the junction left unmatched. This CDR3 is CASSFDRASYGYTF. In DNA, the CDR3 is TGTGCCAGCAGTTTCGACAGGGCGAGCTATGGCTACACCTTC.

This chain uses TRBV10-2 with TRBJ2-5, with 7 bases lining up with TRBD1. J was trimmed by 2 bases and V by 8 bases; bases with no gene match: 11. The CDR3 runs 15 residues. The V gene's germline CDR1 is WSHSY and CDR2 SAAADI. The CDR3 DNA follows: TGCGCCAGCGGGGACAGTGTTTCCTGGCAAGAGACCCAGTACTTC. Amino acid sequence: CASGDSVSWQETQYF.

This chain links TRBV6-5 with TRBJ1-1; no clear D gene. The CDR3 is 14 residues long. Germline V lookup: CDR1 MNHEY, CDR2 SVGAGI. V was cut by 0 bases and J by 4 bases, with 9 bases left in between. The CDR3 bases are TGTGCCAGCAGTTACTCTTTCGGAGGCACTGAAGCTTTCTTT. This encodes CASSYSFGGTEAFF.

This rearrangement joins TRBV30 to TRBJ2-3; 13 bases align to TRBD2. The ends lost 3 bases at V and 4 bases at J; junction bases unmatched: 13. Germline assignment: CDR1 GTSNPN and CDR2 SVGIG (reference sequence). This CDR3 has 18 residues. The DNA for the CDR3 is TGTGCCTGGAGCCACAAGACCCTCGGACTAGCGGGAGCAGATACGCAGTATTTT. It translates to CAWSHKTLGLAGADTQYF.

The chain is built from TRBV15 and TRBJ2-1; a weak D match, TRBD1 (6 bases). V was shortened by 5 bases and J by 7 bases, with 18 bases between the two germline ends. The CDR3 spans 15 residues. Germline V gene sequence: CDR1 LNHNV, CDR2 YYDKDF (reference sequence). CDR3 loop: CATSGVRGSWNEQFF. In DNA, the CDR3 is TGTGCCACCAGCGGGGTAAGGGGGAGTTGGAATGAGCAGTTCTTC.

The rearrangement links TRBV11-2 to TRBJ2-7, with D possibly TRBD2 on 6 matching bases. The CDR3 totals 15 residues. The V end was cut by 5 bases, the J end by 1 base, with 15 bases between. Germline V gene data show CDR1 as SGHAT and CDR2 as FQNNGV. CDR3 DNA: TGTGCCAGCAGCCCTCGGGACCGGGGGTCCTACGAGCAGTACTTC. It yields the protein CASSPRDRGSYEQYF.

A few counts support this clone. The rearrangement links TRBV9 to TRBJ1-2; 8 bases align to TRBD1. Germline V gene data show CDR1 as SGDLS and CDR2 as YYNGEE. V shed 3 bases, J shed 6 bases, and the junction held 10 bases outside the gene matches. The CDR3 covers 15 residues. The CDR3 region has the DNA TGTGCCAGCAGCGCAAGGGGGACAGGTGATAATGGCTACACCTTC. As protein: CASSARGTGDNGYTF.